This T cell receptor (beta chain) was recorded in a study of T cell responses to AZD1222 COVID-19 vaccine. Study outcomes and limitations: Donors were mostly white British, more females; clonal diversity possibly underestimated. Reportedly, nearly half the spike-specific TCRs target unmutated variant regions. Repertoires were obtained solely post-peak T cell response. Spike-specific TCR breadth and depth were elevated following two AZD1222 doses.

V was cut by 6 bases and J by 1 base, with 14 bases left in between. Germline V gives CDR1 SGDLS, CDR2 YYNGEE. The CDR3 loop spans 15 amino acids. Only in-frame clones appear in the TCRdb table, and some are missing; sequencing was by immunoSEQ multiplex PCR. The profile shows 150,000 to 180,000 clones, 88% of them singletons. On this clone itself: Its antigen is still unknown.

The specimen comprised peripheral blood, sampled on day 0 of AZD1222 vaccination. This receptor was taken from an adult in good health. This chain connects TRBV9 to TRBJ1-5; D is unresolved. The CDR3 region is CASTPGVSSNQPQHF. CDR3 coding DNA: TGTGCCAGCACCCCGGGCGTGTCGAGCAATCAGCCCCAGCATTTT.